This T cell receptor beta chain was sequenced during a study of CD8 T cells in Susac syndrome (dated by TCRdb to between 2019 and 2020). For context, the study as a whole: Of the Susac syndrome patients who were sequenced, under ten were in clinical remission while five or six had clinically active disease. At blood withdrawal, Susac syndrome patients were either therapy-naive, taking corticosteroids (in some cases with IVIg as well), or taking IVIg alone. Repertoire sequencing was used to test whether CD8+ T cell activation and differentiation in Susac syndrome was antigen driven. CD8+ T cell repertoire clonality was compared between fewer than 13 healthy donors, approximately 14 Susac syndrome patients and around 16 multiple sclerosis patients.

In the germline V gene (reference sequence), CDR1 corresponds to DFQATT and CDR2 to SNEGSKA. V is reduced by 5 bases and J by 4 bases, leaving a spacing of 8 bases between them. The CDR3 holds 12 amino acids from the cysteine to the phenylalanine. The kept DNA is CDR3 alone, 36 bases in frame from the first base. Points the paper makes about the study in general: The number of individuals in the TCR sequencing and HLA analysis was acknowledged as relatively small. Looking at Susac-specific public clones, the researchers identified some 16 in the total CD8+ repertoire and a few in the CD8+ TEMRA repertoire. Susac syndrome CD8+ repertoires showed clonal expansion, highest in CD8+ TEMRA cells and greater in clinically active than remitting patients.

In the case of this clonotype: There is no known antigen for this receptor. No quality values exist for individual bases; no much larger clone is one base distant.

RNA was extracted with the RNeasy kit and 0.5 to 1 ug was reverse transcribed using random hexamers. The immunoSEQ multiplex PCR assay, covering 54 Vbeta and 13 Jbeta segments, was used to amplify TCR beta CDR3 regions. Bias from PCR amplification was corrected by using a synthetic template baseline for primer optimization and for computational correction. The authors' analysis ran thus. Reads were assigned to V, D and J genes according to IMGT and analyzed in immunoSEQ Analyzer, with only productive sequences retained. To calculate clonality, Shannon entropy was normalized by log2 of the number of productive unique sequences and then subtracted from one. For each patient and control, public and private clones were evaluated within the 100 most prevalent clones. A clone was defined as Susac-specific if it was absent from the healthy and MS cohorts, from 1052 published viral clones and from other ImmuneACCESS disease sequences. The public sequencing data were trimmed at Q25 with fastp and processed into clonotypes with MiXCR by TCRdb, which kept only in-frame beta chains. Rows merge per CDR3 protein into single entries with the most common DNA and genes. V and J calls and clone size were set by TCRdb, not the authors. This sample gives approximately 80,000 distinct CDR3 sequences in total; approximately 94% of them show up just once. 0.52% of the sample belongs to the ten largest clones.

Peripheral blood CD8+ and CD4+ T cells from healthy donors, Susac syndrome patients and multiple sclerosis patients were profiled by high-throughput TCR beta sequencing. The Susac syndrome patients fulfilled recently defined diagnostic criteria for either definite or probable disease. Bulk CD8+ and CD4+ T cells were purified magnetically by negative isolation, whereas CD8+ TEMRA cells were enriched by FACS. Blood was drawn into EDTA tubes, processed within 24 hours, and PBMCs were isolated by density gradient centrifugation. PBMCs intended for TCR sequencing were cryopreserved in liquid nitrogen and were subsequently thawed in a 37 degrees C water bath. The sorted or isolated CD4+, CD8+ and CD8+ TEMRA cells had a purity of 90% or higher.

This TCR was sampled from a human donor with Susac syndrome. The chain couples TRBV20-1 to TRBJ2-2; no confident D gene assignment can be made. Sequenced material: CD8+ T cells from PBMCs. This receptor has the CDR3 CSAHVSTGELFF. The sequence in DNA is TGCAGTGCTCACGTAAGCACCGGGGAGCTGTTTTTT.